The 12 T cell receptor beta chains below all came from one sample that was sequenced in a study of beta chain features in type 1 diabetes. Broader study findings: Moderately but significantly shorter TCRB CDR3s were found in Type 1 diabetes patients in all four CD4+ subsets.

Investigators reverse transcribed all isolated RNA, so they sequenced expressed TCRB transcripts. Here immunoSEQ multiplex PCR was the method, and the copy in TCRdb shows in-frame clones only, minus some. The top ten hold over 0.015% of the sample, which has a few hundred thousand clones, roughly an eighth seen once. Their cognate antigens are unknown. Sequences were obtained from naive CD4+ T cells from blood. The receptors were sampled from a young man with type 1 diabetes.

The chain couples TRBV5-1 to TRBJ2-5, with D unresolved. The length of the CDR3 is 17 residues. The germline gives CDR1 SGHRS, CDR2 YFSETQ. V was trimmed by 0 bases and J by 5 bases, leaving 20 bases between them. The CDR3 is CASSLADGYPGWETQYF. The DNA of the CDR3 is TGCGCCAGCAGCTTGGCGGATGGATATCCGGGTTGGGAGACCCAGTACTTC.

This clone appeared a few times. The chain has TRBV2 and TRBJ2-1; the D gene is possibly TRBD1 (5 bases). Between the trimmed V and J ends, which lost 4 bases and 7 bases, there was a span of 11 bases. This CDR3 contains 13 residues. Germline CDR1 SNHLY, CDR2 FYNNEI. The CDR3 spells CASSVQGGNEQFF. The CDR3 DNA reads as TGTGCCAGCAGTGTGCAGGGTGGAAATGAGCAGTTCTTC. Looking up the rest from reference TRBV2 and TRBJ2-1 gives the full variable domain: EPEVTQTPSHQVTQMGQEVILRCVPISNHLYFYWYRQILGQKVEFLVSFYNNEISEKSEIFDDQFSVERPDGSNFTLKIRSTKLEDSAMYFCASSVQGGNEQFFGPGTRLTVL.

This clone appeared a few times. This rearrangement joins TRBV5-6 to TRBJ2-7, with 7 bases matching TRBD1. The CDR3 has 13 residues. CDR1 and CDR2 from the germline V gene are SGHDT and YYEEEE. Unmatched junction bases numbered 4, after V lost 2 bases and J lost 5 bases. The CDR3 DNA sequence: TGTGCCAGCAGCTTTGACAGGGCCGACGAGCAGTACTTC. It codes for CASSFDRADEQYF.

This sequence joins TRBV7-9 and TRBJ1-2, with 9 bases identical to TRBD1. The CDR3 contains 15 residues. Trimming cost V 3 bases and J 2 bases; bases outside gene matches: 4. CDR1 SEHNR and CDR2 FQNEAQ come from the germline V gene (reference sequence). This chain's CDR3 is CASSFGQGINYGYTF. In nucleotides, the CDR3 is TGTGCCAGCAGCTTCGGACAGGGGATCAACTATGGCTACACCTTC.

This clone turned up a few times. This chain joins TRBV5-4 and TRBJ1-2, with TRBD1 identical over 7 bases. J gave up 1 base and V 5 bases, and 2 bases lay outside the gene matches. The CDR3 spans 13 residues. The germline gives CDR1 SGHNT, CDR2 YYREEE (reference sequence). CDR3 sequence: CASRGQDNYGYTF. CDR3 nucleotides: TGTGCCAGCAGAGGACAGGATAACTATGGCTACACCTTC.

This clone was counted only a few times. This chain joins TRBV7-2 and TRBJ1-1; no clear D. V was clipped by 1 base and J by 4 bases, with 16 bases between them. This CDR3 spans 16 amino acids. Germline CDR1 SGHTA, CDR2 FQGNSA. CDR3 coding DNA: TGTGCCAGCAGCTTAGAGGTGGGTCGGGCGGGCACTGAAGCTTTCTTT. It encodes CASSLEVGRAGTEAFF.

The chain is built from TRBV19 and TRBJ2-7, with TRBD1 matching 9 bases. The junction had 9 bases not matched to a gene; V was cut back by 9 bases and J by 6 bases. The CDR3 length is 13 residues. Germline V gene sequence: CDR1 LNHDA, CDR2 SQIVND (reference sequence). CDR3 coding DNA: TGTGCCAGCGGGACAGGGATGATGAGCGAGCAGTACTTC. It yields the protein CASGTGMMSEQYF.

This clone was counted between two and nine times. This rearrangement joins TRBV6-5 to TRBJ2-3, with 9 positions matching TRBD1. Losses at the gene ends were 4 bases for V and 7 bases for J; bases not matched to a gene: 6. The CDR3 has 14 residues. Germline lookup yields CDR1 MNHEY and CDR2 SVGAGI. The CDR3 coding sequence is TGTGCCAGCAGTTTCCGACAGGGGGAAAATACGCAGTATTTT. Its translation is CASSFRQGENTQYF.

The chain's CDR3 is CASSIASGRSYEQYF. The CDR3 coding sequence is TGTGCCAGTAGTATCGCTAGCGGGAGGTCGTACGAGCAGTACTTC. J is TRBJ2-7 and V is TRBV19; 11 bases line up with TRBD2. Germline V gives CDR1 LNHDA, CDR2 SQIVND (reference sequence). The J segment lost 4 bases and the V segment lost 3 bases, leaving 5 bases of the junction unmatched. The CDR3 length is 15 residues.

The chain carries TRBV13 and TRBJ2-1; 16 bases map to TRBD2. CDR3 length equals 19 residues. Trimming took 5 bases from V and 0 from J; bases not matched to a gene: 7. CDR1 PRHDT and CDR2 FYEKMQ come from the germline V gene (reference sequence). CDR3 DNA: TGTGCCAGCAGCCTGGGACTAGCGGGAGGGCGTCTCTCCTACAATGAGCAGTTCTTC. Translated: CASSLGLAGGRLSYNEQFF.

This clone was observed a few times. This chain's CDR3 is CASSLERGSGTQYF. For the CDR3, the DNA is TGTGCCAGCAGTTTGGAGAGGGGGTCAGGGACCCAGTACTTC. The chain combines TRBV27 with TRBJ2-5; D is perhaps TRBD1 (6 bases). V lost 3 bases, J lost 7 bases, and 15 bases lay in between. The CDR3 loop spans 14 amino acids. CDR1 MNHEY and CDR2 SMNVEV come from the germline V gene (reference sequence).

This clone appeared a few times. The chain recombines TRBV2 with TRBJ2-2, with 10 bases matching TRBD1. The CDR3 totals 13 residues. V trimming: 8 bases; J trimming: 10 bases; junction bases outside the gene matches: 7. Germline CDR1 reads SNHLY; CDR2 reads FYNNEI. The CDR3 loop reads CASGTGAATELFF. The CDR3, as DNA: TGTGCCAGCGGGACAGGGGCGGCAACGGAGCTGTTTTTT.